This T cell receptor beta chain was found in a study of blood T cell repertoires in COVID-19. Study background: Spain, Italy and the United States supplied samples that represented acute and convalescent COVID-19. From T cells, B-cell-depleted T cells, or PBMCs came the material, which was cDNA or gDNA.

TCRdb's table, derived via immunoSEQ multiplex PCR, lists solely in-frame clones and lacks some. The table shows around 200,000 clones, with 70% to 90% occurring only once. Per germline, CDR1 MDHEN and CDR2 SYDVKM. There are 15 residues in the CDR3. With V trimmed by 9 bases and J by 4 bases, 11 bases remained unmatched. This chain links TRBV28 with TRBJ1-2, with TRBD1 matching 10 bases. Sequenced input: peripheral blood. The sequence derives from an elderly woman with acute or convalescent COVID-19. Here the CDR3 DNA reads TGTGCCAGTACTTCCGGACAGGGGGTTCCCTATGGCTACACCTTC. Translating it yields CASTSGQGVPYGYTF.